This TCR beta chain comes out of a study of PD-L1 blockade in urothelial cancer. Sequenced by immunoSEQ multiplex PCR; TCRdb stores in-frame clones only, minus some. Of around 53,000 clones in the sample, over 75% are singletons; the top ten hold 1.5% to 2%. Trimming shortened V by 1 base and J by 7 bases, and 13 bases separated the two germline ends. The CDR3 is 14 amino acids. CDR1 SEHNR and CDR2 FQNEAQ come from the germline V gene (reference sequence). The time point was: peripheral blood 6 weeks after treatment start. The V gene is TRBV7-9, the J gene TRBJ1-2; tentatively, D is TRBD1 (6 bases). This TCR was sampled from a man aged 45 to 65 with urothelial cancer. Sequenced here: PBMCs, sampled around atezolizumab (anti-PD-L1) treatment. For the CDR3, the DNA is TGTGCCAGCAGCTTAGGCACAGGGATGGGTGGCTACACCTTC. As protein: CASSLGTGMGGYTF.